This TCR beta chain is from a study of regulatory T cells in long-lasting Graves disease. The sample holds many counts of this clonotype. The TCR beta library used iRepertoire HTBI primers with Arm-PCR amplification of CDR3. TCRdb used MiXCR to reprocess the multiplex PCR reads, holding one entry per CDR3 protein. The sample holds under 300,000 distinct CDR3 sequences, about 18% seen once. Time point reported: newly diagnosed GD, antithyroid drugs for less than 3 months. PBMC RNA was the source of the TCR library. Trimming removed 3 bases at V and 6 bases at J, with 19 bases between. The germline V gene has CDR1 SGDLS and CDR2 YYNGEE. The CDR3 extends over 15 amino acids. The data were also submitted as part of a second study, on T cells in Graves' hyperthyroidism and ophthalmopathy.

The TCR sequence derives from a young woman with Graves disease. Sequencing was performed on peripheral blood mononuclear cells (PBMCs), taken at new diagnosis, from a patient treated with antithyroid drugs. This chain links TRBV9 with TRBJ2-7, with a possible D match to TRBD2 (5 bases). CDR3 residues: CASSGESEPITEQYF. The DNA for the CDR3 is TGTGCCAGCAGCGGGGAGAGCGAACCCATCACCGAGCAGTACTTC. The complete variable domain, with remaining parts taken from reference TRBV9 and TRBJ2-7, reads DSGVTQTPKHLITATGQRVTLRCSPRSGDLSVYWYQQSLDQGLQFLIQYYNGEERAKGNILERFSAQQFPDLHSELNLSSLELGDSALYFCASSGESEPITEQYFGPGTRLTVT.